This entry is about one TCR beta chain. Profiled with immunoSEQ multiplex PCR; TCRdb holds only in-frame clones, not every one. There are fewer than 130,000 clones in the sample; more than 75% occur only once, and roughly 4% lies in the top ten. V lost 0 bases and J lost 2; bases outside the gene matches: 2. Germline CDR1 reads ENHRY; CDR2 reads SYGVKD. The CDR3 sequence is 16 residues long. This sample is drawn from a study of control samples from healthy donors and cancer patients. The chain joins TRBV10-3 to TRBJ2-2; TRBD1 agrees at 8 bases. This receptor was identified in a woman aged 55-69 years with lung cancer. Sequencing was performed on PBMCs. The DNA of the CDR3 is TGTGCCATCAGTGAGTCAACAGGGGGTAACACCGGGGAGCTGTTTTTT. Translation gives CAISESTGGNTGELFF.